Below are 5 T cell receptor beta chains sequenced from a single sample in a study of T cell changes during pregnancy in multiple sclerosis. Method: immunoSEQ multiplex PCR; TCRdb's copy keeps in-frame clones and lacks some. The data hold around 20,000 clones, with 88% observed a single time. Sequenced material: CD4+ T cells from peripheral blood mononuclear cells, taken in the first trimester of pregnancy. The source is a female donor in good health, enrolled as a control in a pregnancy study.

This chain connects TRBV18 to TRBJ2-5; tentatively, D is TRBD2 (5 bases). V dropped 6 bases and J dropped 7 bases, with 15 bases sitting between them. Per germline, CDR1 KGHSH and CDR2 LQKENI. The CDR3 has 13 amino acids. The CDR3, as DNA: TGTGCCAGCTCTCTAAACTCCGGGGTGACCCAGTACTTC. This translates into CASSLNSGVTQYF.

The chain is built from TRBV19 and TRBJ1-2; no clear D. Trimming left V 6 bases short and J 0 bases short, with 11 bases between. Germline V gene lookup returns CDR1 LNHDA and CDR2 SQIVND (reference sequence). The CDR3 extends over 14 amino acids. In nucleotides, the CDR3 is TGTGCCAGTAGGGTTCTCGGAGCTAACTATGGCTACACCTTC. Protein sequence: CASRVLGANYGYTF.

CDR3 residues: CASSLTGEAFF. CDR3 bases: TGTGCCAGCAGCCTGACAGGCGAAGCTTTCTTT. This chain connects TRBV7-8 to TRBJ1-1; TRBD1 might be the D (6 bases). This CDR3 region has 11 residues. Deletions cut 5 bases from V and 8 bases from J, with 9 bases between. Germline CDR1 SGHVS, CDR2 FQNEAQ.

The chain combines TRBV30 with TRBJ2-2; D is undetermined. CDR1 GTSNPN and CDR2 SVGIG come from the germline V gene (reference sequence). V was cut by 4 bases and J by 2 bases, with 8 bases left in between. The CDR3 contains 13 residues. This chain's CDR3 is CAWIVSNTGELFF. Written as DNA, the CDR3 is TGTGCCTGGATCGTCAGTAACACCGGGGAGCTGTTTTTT.

The gene calls are TRBV5-4 and TRBJ2-5; possibly TRBD2 for D (7 bases). Germline V CDR1 and CDR2: SGHNT, YYREEE (reference sequence). The CDR3 has 17 amino acids. V was pared by 6 bases and J by 7 bases, with 28 bases between. CDR3 region: CASKPFTGGPDSGTQYF. For the CDR3, the DNA is TGTGCCAGCAAGCCATTTACCGGGGGGCCCGACTCGGGGACCCAGTACTTC.